The TCR beta chain described here comes from a study of post-analysis software for immune sequencing data. In the study overall: The disease courses covered relapsing-remitting, secondary progressive and progressive-relapsing multiple sclerosis. Study-wide points: Compared with controls, patients had more of five TRBV segments, including TRBV5-6, TRBV5-1 and TRBV20-1. Analysis by F measure revealed that same-batch samples clustered strongly together. Compared with controls, patients showed significantly lower normalized Chao1 diversity.

Each TCR beta cDNA library carried unique molecular identifiers. With roughly 0.85 to 11 million T cells as the source, roughly 500,000 cDNA molecules resulted. TCRdb recomputed calls from the PCR reads with MiXCR, one row per CDR3 protein. The data show roughly 580,000 distinct CDR3 sequences, 44% seen once. The ends lost 8 bases at V and 6 bases at J; junction bases unmatched: 10. This CDR3 comprises 13 residues. Per germline, CDR1 DFQATT and CDR2 SNEGSKA (reference sequence). About this clonotype itself: Its matching antigen is unknown.

This chain links TRBV20-1 with TRBJ1-5; 7 bases align to TRBD1. The origin of this receptor is a girl aged 10 to 17 with multiple sclerosis. Sequencing was done on a sample of blood. CDR3 sequence: CSIPRQGSQPQHF. DNA of the CDR3: TGCAGTATCCCCCGACAGGGCTCTCAGCCCCAGCATTTT.